This TCR beta chain was retrieved from a study of shared clonotypes between healthy human individuals. Produced via immunoSEQ multiplex PCR; TCRdb's table is partial and in-frame only. The sample shows about 1,900,000 clones, roughly 95% of them seen only once. To note about this clone: Other DNA sequences within the sample encode an identical CDR3.

Naive CD8 cells lacked CD45RO and underwent positive selection for CCR7, leaving out terminally differentiated effector memory CD45RA+ cells. The clonotype originates from a man aged 18 to 30 in good health. The sequenced material came from naive CD8+ T cells sorted from blood.

CDR3 in DNA: TGTGCCAGCAGTTTATCTGGAGGTATGAACACTGAAGCTTTCTTT. Translated: CASSLSGGMNTEAFF. The V gene is TRBV27, the J gene TRBJ1-1; D is unresolved. V was pared by 0 bases and J by 0 bases, with 8 bases between. CDR3 length: 15 residues. The germline V gene encodes CDR1 MNHEY and CDR2 SMNVEV (reference sequence).